Each of the 14 T cell receptor beta chains below was sequenced from the same sample in a study of CD8 T cells in Susac syndrome (dated by TCRdb to between 2018 and 2021). Receptor amplification or capture employed the immunoSEQ multiplex PCR assay. RNA was extracted using the RNeasy kit, and about 0.5 to 1 ug of the RNA was reverse transcribed with random hexamers. TCRdb applied fastp at Q25 and MiXCR to the public reads, then kept only in-frame beta chains. Each CDR3 protein gets just one entry, which takes the most common genes and DNA from the rows behind it. The sample records 250,000 to 350,000 distinct CDR3 sequences, roughly 85% of which are singletons. The ten largest account for 0.11% of the sample. The sequencing sample was made of CD8+ T cells from PBMCs. The receptors come from a human donor with multiple sclerosis.

The J gene is TRBJ2-3, the V gene TRBV9; D gene unclear. The V gene's germline CDR1 is SGDLS and CDR2 YYNGEE. V lost 5 bases, J lost 0 bases, and 4 bases lay in between. The CDR3 spans 12 residues. In nucleotides, the CDR3 is TGTGCCAGCAGTGCCAGCACAGATACGCAGTATTTT. Translation gives CASSASTDTQYF.

The chain recombines TRBV6-6 with TRBJ1-4, with unresolved D. Germline lookup yields CDR1 MNHNY and CDR2 SVGAGI (reference sequence). This CDR3 contains 16 residues. Trimming left V 7 bases short and J 8 bases short, with 23 bases between. In DNA form, the CDR3 reads TGTGCCAGCACTTCTAGTCCCACGCTGAGAGGCGAAAAACTGTTTTTT. Residues: CASTSSPTLRGEKLFF.

The chain uses TRBV12-3 or TRBV12-4 and TRBJ2-1, with 7 bases that match TRBD1. Trimming at V came to 3 bases and at J to 5 bases, leaving 7 bases not matched to a gene. CDR3 size: 15 residues. Here the CDR3 reads CASSFPYGTDNEQFF. Written as DNA, the CDR3 is TGTGCCAGCAGTTTCCCGTATGGGACAGACAATGAGCAGTTCTTC.

The V and J genes are TRBV12-3 or TRBV12-4 and TRBJ2-5; 7 nucleotides line up with TRBD2. With V trimmed by 1 base and J by 5 bases, 16 bases remained unmatched. The CDR3 contains 18 residues. This CDR3 is CASSLGPVLGLDKETQYF. CDR3 nucleotide sequence: TGTGCCAGCAGTTTAGGTCCGGTACTAGGACTAGATAAGGAGACCCAGTACTTC.

The gene calls are TRBV27 and TRBJ2-1; perhaps TRBD2 as D (6 bases). This CDR3 spans 14 amino acids. CDR1 is MNHEY and CDR2 is SMNVEV in the germline V gene (reference sequence). The V end was cut by 2 bases, the J end by 6 bases, with 11 bases between. The DNA for the CDR3 is TGTGCCAGCAGTTTAACGGGACTCTTCAATGAGCAGTTCTTC. The encoded protein is CASSLTGLFNEQFF.

V usage is TRBV23-1 and J usage is TRBJ2-3; possible D gene TRBD2, 6 bases. TRBV23-1 is an open reading frame whose function is uncertain. Trimming cost V 2 bases and J 2 bases, with 11 bases left between them. CDR3 size: 15 residues. Written as DNA, the CDR3 is TGCGCCAGCAGTCAACGGGGGAGTAACACAGATACGCAGTATTTT. Translated, it gives CASSQRGSNTDTQYF.

This clonotype has just a few counts. The chain employs TRBV5-6 and TRBJ2-7; D gene unclear. Germline assignment: CDR1 SGHDT and CDR2 YYEEEE. V was shortened by 4 bases and J by 3 bases, with 17 bases between the two germline ends. This CDR3 region has 15 residues. The CDR3 DNA reads as TGTGCCAGCAGCACTGGACGCAGGTGGAACTACGAGCAGTACTTC. It yields the protein CASSTGRRWNYEQYF.

This clonotype was observed once. The J gene is TRBJ1-5, the V gene TRBV20-1; 7 nucleotides line up with TRBD1. The V gene end was trimmed by 0 bases and the J gene end by 3 bases; junction bases not matched to a gene: 11. CDR1 and CDR2 (germline): DFQATT, SNEGSKA (reference sequence). This CDR3 comprises 17 residues. CDR3 bases: TGCAGTGCTAGAGACGTGATGACGGGACAGCTCAATCAGCCCCAGCATTTT. Translation: CSARDVMTGQLNQPQHF.

The chain combines TRBV11-2 with TRBJ2-3; 7 bases agree with TRBD2. CDR1 is SGHAT, CDR2 FQNNGV, per germline. The V segment lost 3 bases and the J segment 6 bases; nucleotides outside the gene matches: 9. The CDR3 covers 15 residues. The CDR3 loop reads CASSLGGSGKDTQYF. Here the CDR3 DNA reads TGTGCCAGCAGCTTGGGCGGGAGTGGGAAGGATACGCAGTATTTT.

V is TRBV19 and J is TRBJ2-3, with a weak D call TRBD1 (6 bases). Germline V gives CDR1 LNHDA, CDR2 SQIVND (reference sequence). This CDR3 has 18 residues. Trimming left V 3 bases short and J 0 bases short, with 19 bases between. The CDR3 DNA reads as TGTGCCAGTAGTATTTCTGACAGGATCGTCACTAGCACAGATACGCAGTATTTT. Its protein is CASSISDRIVTSTDTQYF.

V and J are TRBV9 and TRBJ1-6; D unclear. Germline lookup yields CDR1 SGDLS and CDR2 YYNGEE. This CDR3 spans 15 amino acids. Between the trimmed V and J ends, which lost 0 bases and 7 bases, there was a span of 11 bases. The DNA for the CDR3 is TGTGCCAGCAGCGTAGAAGCACAGCGCAATTCACCCCTCCACTTT. Its translation: CASSVEAQRNSPLHF.

The V and J genes are TRBV12-3 or TRBV12-4 and TRBJ1-5; TRBD1 aligns across 7 bases. The CDR3 is made up of 16 amino acids. V lost 1 base and J lost 2; bases outside the gene matches: 5. The CDR3 here is CASSLEVDRGNQPQHF. The CDR3 region has the DNA TGTGCCAGCAGTTTAGAGGTCGACAGGGGCAATCAGCCCCAGCATTTT.

V is TRBV5-1 and J is TRBJ2-7, with TRBD2 identical over 12 bases. CDR1 is SGHRS and CDR2 is YFSETQ in the germline V gene. V shed 0 bases and J 4 bases; nucleotides not matched to a gene: 14. The CDR3 totals 19 residues. CDR3 protein: CASSLELAGGRPFNYEQYF. CDR3 in DNA: TGCGCCAGCAGCTTGGAGCTAGCGGGAGGGCGGCCCTTTAATTACGAGCAGTACTTC. The whole variable domain, remainder taken from reference TRBV5-1 and TRBJ2-7, is KAGVTQTPRYLIKTRGQQVTLSCSPISGHRSVSWYQQTPGQGLQFLFEYFSETQRNKGNFPGRFSGRQFSNSRSEMNVSTLELGDSALYLCASSLELAGGRPFNYEQYFGPGTRLTVT.

This chain connects TRBV19 to TRBJ2-2, with unresolved D. The germline V gene encodes CDR1 LNHDA and CDR2 SQIVND (reference sequence). The V and J ends lost 7 bases and 11 bases respectively, with 20 bases between them. The CDR3 length is 14 residues. The CDR3 nucleotides read TGTGCCAGTAAGCCGGACGCTAATAGAGGAGAGCTGTTTTTT. Translated, it gives CASKPDANRGELFF.